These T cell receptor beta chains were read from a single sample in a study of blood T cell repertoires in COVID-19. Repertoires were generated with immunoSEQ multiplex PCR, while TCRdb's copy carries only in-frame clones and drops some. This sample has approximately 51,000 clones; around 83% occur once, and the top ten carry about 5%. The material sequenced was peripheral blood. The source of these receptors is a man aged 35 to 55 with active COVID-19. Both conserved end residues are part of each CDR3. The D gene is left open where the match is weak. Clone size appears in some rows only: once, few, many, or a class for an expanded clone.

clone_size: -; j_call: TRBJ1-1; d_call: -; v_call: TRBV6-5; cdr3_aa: CASSPTGYTEAFF; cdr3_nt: TGTGCCAGCAGTCCAACAGGGTACACTGAAGCTTTCTTT
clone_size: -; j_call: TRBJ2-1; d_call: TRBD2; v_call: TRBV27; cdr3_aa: CASSVSSGGAFGEQFF; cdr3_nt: TGTGCCAGCAGTGTCTCTAGCGGGGGGGCGTTTGGGGAGCAGTTCTTC
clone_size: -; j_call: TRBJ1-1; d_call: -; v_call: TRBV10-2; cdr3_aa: CASSRGNTEAFF; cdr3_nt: TGCGCCAGCAGTCGGGGGAACACTGAAGCTTTCTTT
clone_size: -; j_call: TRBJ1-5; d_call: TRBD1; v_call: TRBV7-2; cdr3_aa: CASSRDRNQPQHF; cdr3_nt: TGTGCCAGCAGCCGGGACAGGAATCAGCCCCAGCATTTT
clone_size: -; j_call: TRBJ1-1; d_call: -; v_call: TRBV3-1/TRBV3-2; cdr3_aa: CASSQNSEAFF; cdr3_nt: TGTGCCAGCAGCCAAAACAGTGAAGCTTTCTTT
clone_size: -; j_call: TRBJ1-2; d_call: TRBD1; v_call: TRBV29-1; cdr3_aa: CSVGGSGQGAVGYTF; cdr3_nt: TGCAGCGTGGGAGGTAGCGGACAGGGGGCCGTTGGCTACACCTTC
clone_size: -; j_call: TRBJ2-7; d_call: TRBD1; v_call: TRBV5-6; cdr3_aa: CASSLTGDYEQYF; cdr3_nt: TGTGCCAGCAGCTTGACAGGGGACTACGAGCAGTACTTC
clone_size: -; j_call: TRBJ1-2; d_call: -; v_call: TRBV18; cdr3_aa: CASSPLENYGYTF; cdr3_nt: TGTGCCAGCTCACCACTCGAGAACTATGGCTACACCTTC
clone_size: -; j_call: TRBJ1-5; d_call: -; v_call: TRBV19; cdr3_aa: CASSIGRDSNQPQHF; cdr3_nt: TGTGCCAGTAGTATCGGTCGGGATAGCAATCAGCCCCAGCATTTT
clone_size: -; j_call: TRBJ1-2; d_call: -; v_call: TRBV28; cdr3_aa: CASSIYGLRYGYTF; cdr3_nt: TGTGCCAGCAGTATTTATGGGCTACGCTATGGCTACACCTTC
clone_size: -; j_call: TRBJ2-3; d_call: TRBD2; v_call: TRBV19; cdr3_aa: CASRPTSASTDTQYF; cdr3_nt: TGTGCCAGTAGGCCGACTAGCGCTAGCACAGATACGCAGTATTTT
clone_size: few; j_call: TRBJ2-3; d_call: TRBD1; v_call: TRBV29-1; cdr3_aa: CSVERPGQGATDTQYF; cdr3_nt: TGCAGCGTCGAGAGGCCGGGACAGGGAGCAACAGATACGCAGTATTTT
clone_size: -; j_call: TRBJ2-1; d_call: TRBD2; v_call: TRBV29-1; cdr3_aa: CSVDTTTSGYNEQFF; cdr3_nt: TGCAGCGTTGATACCACGACTAGCGGGTACAATGAGCAGTTCTTC
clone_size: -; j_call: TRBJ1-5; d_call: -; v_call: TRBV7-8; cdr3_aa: CASSFKGPRNQPQHF; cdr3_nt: TGTGCCAGCAGCTTTAAGGGGCCGCGGAATCAGCCCCAGCATTTT
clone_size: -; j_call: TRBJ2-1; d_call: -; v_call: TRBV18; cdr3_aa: CASSPGGIEQFF; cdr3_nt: TGTGCCAGCTCACCAGGGGGCATTGAGCAGTTCTTC
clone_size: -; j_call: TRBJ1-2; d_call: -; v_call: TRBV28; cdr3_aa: CASSPAGLSGFNYGYTF; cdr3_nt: TGTGCCAGCAGTCCCGCCGGACTGTCGGGATTTAACTATGGCTACACCTTC